The rows below give T cell receptor beta chains drawn from one sample of a study of OX40 agonist ivuxolimab in advanced cancers. Assay: immunoSEQ multiplex PCR; the TCRdb copy retains only in-frame clones and omits some. The sample records some 71,000 clones, less than 90% being singletons. The source material was CD4+ or CD8+ T cells sorted from blood, sampled in a trial of the OX40 agonist ivuxolimab. All receptors derive from an adult with an advanced solid tumor such as melanoma, head and neck, liver or kidney cancer. Both conserved end residues are part of each CDR3. The order of the fields is D gene, clone size, V gene, J gene, CDR3 DNA, CDR3 protein. The D gene is left open where the match is weak. Some rows mark clone size as missing; the rest say once, few, many or name a class of expanded clone.

>-|-|TRBV9|TRBJ1-1
TGTGCCAGCAGCGCACAGGGAGGGATCACTGAAGCTTTCTTT
CASSAQGGITEAFF
>-|-|TRBV6-5|TRBJ1-2
TGTGCCAGCAGTTCCGGGACACCTCCTATCTATGGCTACACCTTC
CASSSGTPPIYGYTF
>-|-|TRBV5-6|TRBJ2-3
TGTGCCAGCAGCAATCTGGGTACGCAGTATTTT
CASSNLGTQYF
>-|-|TRBV7-2|TRBJ2-5
TGTGCCAGCAGCTTGGGGGTAAGGACCCCCGTAAGGGAGACCCAGTACTTC
CASSLGVRTPVRETQYF
>TRBD2|-|TRBV27|TRBJ2-1
TGTGCCAGCAAAACCGTAGCGGGAGTCCCCAATGAGCAGTTCTTC
CASKTVAGVPNEQFF
>-|-|TRBV29-1|TRBJ2-5
TGCAGCGTCGGACTTCTTTTAGAGACCCAGTACTTC
CSVGLLLETQYF
>-|-|TRBV2|TRBJ2-7
TGTGCCAGCAGTGATCAGGGAGACAAACTATACGAGCAGTACTTC
CASSDQGDKLYEQYF
>TRBD1|-|TRBV14|TRBJ2-7
TGTGCCAGCAGCCAAGGTAGGACAGGGGGCGCCGAGCAGTACTTC
CASSQGRTGGAEQYF
>TRBD1|-|TRBV7-9|TRBJ2-1
TGTGCCAGCAGGCGACAGGGGGGGTACAATGAGCAGTTCTTC
CASRRQGGYNEQFF
>-|-|TRBV27|TRBJ1-1
TGTGCCAGCAGTTTGGTGGTGGGGGCCGGGAACACTGAAGCTTTCTTT
CASSLVVGAGNTEAFF
>TRBD1|few|TRBV4-1|TRBJ1-5
TGCGCCAGCAGCCACGTCAGGGGGGACCATCAGCCCCAGCATTTT
CASSHVRGDHQPQHF
>-|-|TRBV14|TRBJ2-3
TGTGCCAGCAGCCAAGATCGGGACGAAGATACGCAGTATTTT
CASSQDRDEDTQYF
>-|-|TRBV2|TRBJ2-1
TGTGCCAGCAGTGTTAGCGGCGCCTACAATGAGCAGTTCTTC
CASSVSGAYNEQFF
>TRBD1|-|TRBV9|TRBJ1-2
TGTGCCAGCAGCCCGAGGGGAGGGGGCGACTATGGCTACACCTTC
CASSPRGGGDYGYTF
>TRBD1|-|TRBV10-3|TRBJ1-2
TGTGCCATCAGTGAGGGGAACAGGGGAGCCTATGGCTACACCTTC
CAISEGNRGAYGYTF
>TRBD1|-|TRBV29-1|TRBJ1-1
TGCAGCGTTGCCTCAGGGGGCTCTAACACTGAAGCTTTCTTT
CSVASGGSNTEAFF
>TRBD2|-|TRBV13|TRBJ2-3
TGTGCCAGCAGCTTTCTAGCGGGGGGTTACACAGATACGCAGTATTTT
CASSFLAGGYTDTQYF
>-|-|TRBV7-8|TRBJ2-7
TGTGCCAGCAGCTTCTCCCGCCGGACAGTTGAATACGAGCAGTACTTC
CASSFSRRTVEYEQYF
>-|-|TRBV7-2|TRBJ1-2
TGTGCCAGCACCATCGGGGAGACTTTCTATGGCTACACCTTC
CASTIGETFYGYTF
>-|-|TRBV14|TRBJ1-6
TGTGCCAGCAGCTGGGACCGTAATTCACCCCTCCACTTT
CASSWDRNSPLHF
>-|-|TRBV6-5|TRBJ2-5
TGTGCCAGCAGTTACTATGAGGAAGGAGAGACCCAGTACTTC
CASSYYEEGETQYF
>TRBD1|-|TRBV19|TRBJ1-1
TGTGCCAGTAGTCAGAGACAGGGGCGACGGACTGAAGCTTTCTTT
CASSQRQGRRTEAFF
>-|-|TRBV25-1|TRBJ1-2
TGTGCCAGCAGGGACGGAGGGCTCTATGGCTACACCTTC
CASRDGGLYGYTF
>TRBD1|-|TRBV10-3|TRBJ1-4
TGTGCCATCAGTGAGTCAGGACAGGAGAATGAAAAACTGTTTTTT
CAISESGQENEKLFF
>TRBD1|-|TRBV11-3|TRBJ2-2
TGTGCCAGCAGCGCCGGACAGGGCTCGACCGGGGAGCTGTTTTTT
CASSAGQGSTGELFF
>-|-|TRBV27|TRBJ1-3
TGTGCCAGCAGCCCCCAGGGGACTACCGGAAACACCATATATTTT
CASSPQGTTGNTIYF
>TRBD1|once|TRBV6-6|TRBJ1-1
TGTGCCAGCAGTTACGGCAGGGGGACTGAAGCTTTCTTT
CASSYGRGTEAFF
>TRBD2|few|TRBV6-1|TRBJ2-1
TGTGCCAGCAATCCGGGACTAGGGAGTTACAATGAGCAGTTCTTC
CASNPGLGSYNEQFF
>TRBD1|-|TRBV2|TRBJ1-1
TGTGCCAGCAGCCCCGACAGGGGGCGCACTGAAGCTTTCTTT
CASSPDRGRTEAFF
>-|-|TRBV30|TRBJ2-5
TGTGCCTGGAGTCCTCGAGAGACCCAGTACTTC
CAWSPRETQYF
>-|-|TRBV5-1|TRBJ1-4
TGCGCCAGCAGCTTTGGACCAGGATCATCCGAAAAACTGTTTTTT
CASSFGPGSSEKLFF
>-|-|TRBV4-1|TRBJ1-5
TGCGCCAGCAGCCAAGACCCCAGCGGGGCCGTTGGTTATCCCCAGCATTTT
CASSQDPSGAVGYPQHF
>-|few|TRBV18|TRBJ1-1
TGTGCCAGCTCCCCAGGGAGGGGGAACACTGAAGCTTTCTTT
CASSPGRGNTEAFF
>-|few|TRBV19|TRBJ2-2
TGTGCCAGTAGTATGTCTAGCAAAACCGGGGAGCTGTTTTTT
CASSMSSKTGELFF
>-|once|TRBV6-6|TRBJ2-7
TGTGCCAGCAGCTTGGACACCTCTCCTTCCTACGAGCAGTACTTC
CASSLDTSPSYEQYF
>TRBD1|-|TRBV19|TRBJ1-6
TGTGCCAGTGCTGAGGGACAGTGGAATTCACCCCTCCACTTT
CASAEGQWNSPLHF
>-|-|TRBV15|TRBJ2-7
TGTGCCACCAGCAGAGATCTAAGGGGCTCCTACGAGCAGTACTTC
CATSRDLRGSYEQYF
>-|-|TRBV30|TRBJ1-2
TGTGCCTGCAACCAAATAAGCAGGGCGAGCAGGCGCCGCGGTGGCTACACCTTC
CACNQISRASRRRGGYTF
>-|-|TRBV2|TRBJ1-6
TGTGCCAGCCGAGGACCGTATAATTCACCCCTCCACTTT
CASRGPYNSPLHF
>-|few|TRBV28|TRBJ1-1
TGTGCCAGCATCCCCGCGGGAGGGAACACTGAAGCTTTCTTT
CASIPAGGNTEAFF
>-|-|TRBV7-5|TRBJ2-3
TGTGTCAGAAGCTTACCACTAACCCGGGGAGATACGCAGTATTTT
CVRSLPLTRGDTQYF
>-|-|TRBV4-1|TRBJ1-3
TGCGCCAGCAGCCAAGTCCGGACCGAAGGAAACACCATATATTTT
CASSQVRTEGNTIYF
>TRBD1|-|TRBV27|TRBJ1-6
TGTGCCAGCAGTTTATTCGGACAACAGGGGATCTATAATTCACCCCTCCACTTT
CASSLFGQQGIYNSPLHF
>TRBD2|-|TRBV5-4|TRBJ2-5
TGTGCCAGCAGCTTGGAGGGCAGGGCGGGGGAGCAGTACTTC
CASSLEGRAGEQYF
>TRBD1|few|TRBV10-1|TRBJ1-1
TGCGCCAGCAGTGAGTCGGTCGGGACAGGGTATACTGAAGCTTTCTTT
CASSESVGTGYTEAFF
>-|-|TRBV19|TRBJ2-5
TGTGCCAGTAGTATAGTGACACAAGAGACCCAGTACTTC
CASSIVTQETQYF
>-|-|TRBV9|TRBJ2-5
TGTGCCAGCAGCGCCGACCCCGGTGGACAAGAGACCCAGTACTTC
CASSADPGGQETQYF
>TRBD1|-|TRBV19|TRBJ1-5
TGTGCCAGTAGTGCCCGGGACAGTAGCAATCAGCCCCAGCATTTT
CASSARDSSNQPQHF